This T cell receptor beta chain was found in a study of Graves' ophthalmopathy and Graves' hyperthyroidism. The overall study: Stable hyperthyroidism referred to disease that showed no ophthalmopathy within 18 months of follow-up. Study-level points and caveats: The model predicted ophthalmopathy progression with 70.59% sensitivity and around 72% specificity.

A word on this clonotype: Its cognate antigen is unknown.

Using RNA transcripts, the TCR beta CDR3 regions were amplified. HTBI primers were employed in first-round RT-PCR, then a second-round multiplex PCR followed. One entry per CDR3 protein results from TCRdb running MiXCR on the multiplex PCR reads. Of approximately 1.2 million distinct CDR3 sequences in the sample, approximately 35% were seen once. Patients were left out if they had other autoimmune diseases, uncontrolled infections, pregnancy or lactation. Germline CDR1 reads GTSNPN; CDR2 reads SVGIG (reference sequence). The germline V and J ends were trimmed by 3 bases and 2 bases, with 11 bases remaining between them. CDR3 size: 13 residues.

This sequence joins TRBV30 and TRBJ2-7; D ambiguous. This clonotype was sampled from an adult man with Graves' hyperthyroidism. The source material was peripheral blood or thyroid tissue (not recorded which). CDR3 residues: CAWRAAYPYEQYF. CDR3 DNA sequence: TGTGCCTGGAGGGCAGCCTACCCCTACGAGCAGTACTTC.